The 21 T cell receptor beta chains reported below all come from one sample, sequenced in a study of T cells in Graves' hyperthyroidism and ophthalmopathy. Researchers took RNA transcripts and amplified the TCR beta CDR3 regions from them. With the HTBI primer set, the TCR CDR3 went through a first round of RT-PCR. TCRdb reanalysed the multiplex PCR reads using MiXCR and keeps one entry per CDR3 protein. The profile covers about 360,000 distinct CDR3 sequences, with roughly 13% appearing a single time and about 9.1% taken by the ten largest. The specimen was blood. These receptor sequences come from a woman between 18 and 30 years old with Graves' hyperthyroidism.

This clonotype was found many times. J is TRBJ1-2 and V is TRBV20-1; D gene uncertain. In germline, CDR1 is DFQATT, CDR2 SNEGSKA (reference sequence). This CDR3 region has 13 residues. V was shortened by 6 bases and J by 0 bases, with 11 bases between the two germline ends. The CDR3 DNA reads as TGCAGTGCCTCCCAGGAAGCTAACTATGGCTACACCTTC. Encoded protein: CSASQEANYGYTF.

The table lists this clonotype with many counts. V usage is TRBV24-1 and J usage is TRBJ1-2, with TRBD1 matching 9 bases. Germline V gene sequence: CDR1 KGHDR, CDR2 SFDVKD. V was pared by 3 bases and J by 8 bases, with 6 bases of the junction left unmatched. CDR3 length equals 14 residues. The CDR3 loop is CATSDPGTGSGYTF. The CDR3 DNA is TGTGCCACCAGTGATCCCGGGACAGGGTCCGGCTACACCTTC.

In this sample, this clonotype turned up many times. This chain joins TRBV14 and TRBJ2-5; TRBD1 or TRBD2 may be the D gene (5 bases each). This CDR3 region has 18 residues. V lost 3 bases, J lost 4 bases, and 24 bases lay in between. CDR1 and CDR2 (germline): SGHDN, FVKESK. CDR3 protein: CASSQGTGPGPRGETQYF. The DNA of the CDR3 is TGTGCCAGCAGCCAGGGCACGGGACCGGGTCCCCGGGGAGAGACCCAGTACTTC.

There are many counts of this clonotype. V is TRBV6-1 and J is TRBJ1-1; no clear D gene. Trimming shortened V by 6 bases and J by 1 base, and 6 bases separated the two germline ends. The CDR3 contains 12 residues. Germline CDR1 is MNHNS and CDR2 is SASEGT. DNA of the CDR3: TGTGCCAGCAGGGACCAGAACACTGAAGCTTTCTTT. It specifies CASRDQNTEAFF.

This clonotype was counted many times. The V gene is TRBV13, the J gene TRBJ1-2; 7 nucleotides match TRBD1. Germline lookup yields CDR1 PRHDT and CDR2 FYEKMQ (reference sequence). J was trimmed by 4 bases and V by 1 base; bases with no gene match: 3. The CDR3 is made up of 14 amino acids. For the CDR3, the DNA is TGTGCCAGCAGCTTAGAAGGGACAGTCTATGGCTACACCTTC. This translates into CASSLEGTVYGYTF.

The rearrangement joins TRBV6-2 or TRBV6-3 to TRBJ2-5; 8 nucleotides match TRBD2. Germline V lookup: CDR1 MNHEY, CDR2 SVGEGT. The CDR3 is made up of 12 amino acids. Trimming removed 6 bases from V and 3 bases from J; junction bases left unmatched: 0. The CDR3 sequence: CASSGGEETQYF. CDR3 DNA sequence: TGTGCCAGCAGCGGGGGGGAAGAGACCCAGTACTTC.

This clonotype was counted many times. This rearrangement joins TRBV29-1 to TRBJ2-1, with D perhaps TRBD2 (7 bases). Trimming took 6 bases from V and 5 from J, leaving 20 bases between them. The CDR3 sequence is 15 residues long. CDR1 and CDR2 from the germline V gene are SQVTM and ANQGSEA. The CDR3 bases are TGCAGCGTCTCCCGGGGCGGGGGCCAAAACAATGAGCAGTTCTTC. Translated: CSVSRGGGQNNEQFF.

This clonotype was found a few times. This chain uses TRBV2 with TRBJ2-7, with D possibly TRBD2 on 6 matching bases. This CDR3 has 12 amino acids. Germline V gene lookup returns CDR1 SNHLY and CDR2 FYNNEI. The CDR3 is CVSQTSACEQYF. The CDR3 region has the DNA TGTGTTTCACAGACTAGTGCCTGCGAGCAGTACTTC.

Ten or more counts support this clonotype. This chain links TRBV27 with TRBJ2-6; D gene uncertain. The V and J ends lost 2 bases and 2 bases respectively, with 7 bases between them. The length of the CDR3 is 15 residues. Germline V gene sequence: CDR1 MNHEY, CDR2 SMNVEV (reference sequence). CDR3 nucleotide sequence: TGTGCCAGCAGTTTACTGGCTGCTGGGGCCAACGTCCTGACTTTC. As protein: CASSLLAAGANVLTF. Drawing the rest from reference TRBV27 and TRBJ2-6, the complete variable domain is EAQVTQNPRYLITVTGKKLTVTCSQNMNHEYMSWYRQDPGLGLRQIYYSMNVEVTDKGDVPEGYKVSRKEKRNFPLILESPSPNQTSLYFCASSLLAAGANVLTFGAGSRLTVL.

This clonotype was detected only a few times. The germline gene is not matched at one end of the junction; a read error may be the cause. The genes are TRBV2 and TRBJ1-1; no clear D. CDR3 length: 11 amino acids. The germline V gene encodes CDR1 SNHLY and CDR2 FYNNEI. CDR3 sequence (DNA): TGTACCAGCAGTGAACTGAGTGAAGCTTTCTTT. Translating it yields CTSSELSEAFF.

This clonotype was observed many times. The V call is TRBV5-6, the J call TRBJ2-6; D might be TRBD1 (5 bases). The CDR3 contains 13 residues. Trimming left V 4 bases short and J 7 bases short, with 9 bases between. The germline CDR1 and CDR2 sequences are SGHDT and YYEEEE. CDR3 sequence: CASSGWTANVLTF. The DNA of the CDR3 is TGTGCCAGCAGCGGGTGGACAGCCAACGTCCTGACTTTC.

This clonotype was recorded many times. CDR3 in amino acids: CSARLQDQPQHF. CDR3 sequence (DNA): TGCAGTGCTAGACTCCAGGATCAGCCCCAGCATTTT. This sequence joins TRBV20-1 and TRBJ1-5; no clear D gene. The V gene lost 2 bases and the J gene lost 5 bases, with 7 bases spanning the gap. Germline CDR1 is DFQATT and CDR2 is SNEGSKA (reference sequence). The CDR3 contains 12 residues.

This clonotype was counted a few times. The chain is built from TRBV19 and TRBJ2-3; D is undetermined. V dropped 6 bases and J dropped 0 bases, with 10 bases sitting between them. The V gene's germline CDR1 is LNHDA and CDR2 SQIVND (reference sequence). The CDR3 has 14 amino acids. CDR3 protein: CASSDTFSTDTQYF. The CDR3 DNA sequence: TGTGCCAGTAGCGACACTTTTAGCACAGATACGCAGTATTTT.

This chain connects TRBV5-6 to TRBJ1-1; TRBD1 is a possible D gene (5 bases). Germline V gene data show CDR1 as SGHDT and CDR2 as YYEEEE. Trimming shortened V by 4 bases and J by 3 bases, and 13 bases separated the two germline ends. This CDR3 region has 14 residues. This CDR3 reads CASSHGSGDTEAFF. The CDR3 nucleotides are TGTGCCAGCAGCCATGGATCGGGGGACACTGAAGCTTTCTTT.

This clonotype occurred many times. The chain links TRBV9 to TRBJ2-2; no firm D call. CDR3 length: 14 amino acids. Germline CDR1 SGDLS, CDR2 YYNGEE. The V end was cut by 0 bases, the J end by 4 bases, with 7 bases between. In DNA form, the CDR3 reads TGTGCCAGCAGCGTAGGGAGTGGCACCGGGGAGCTGTTTTTT. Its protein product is CASSVGSGTGELFF.

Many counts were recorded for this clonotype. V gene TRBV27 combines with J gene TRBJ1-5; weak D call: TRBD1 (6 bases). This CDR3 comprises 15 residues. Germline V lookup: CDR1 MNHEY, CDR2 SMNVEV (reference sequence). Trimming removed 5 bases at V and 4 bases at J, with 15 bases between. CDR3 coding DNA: TGTGCCAGCAGTATAGACAGGAACAAGAATCAGCCCCAGCATTTT. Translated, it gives CASSIDRNKNQPQHF.

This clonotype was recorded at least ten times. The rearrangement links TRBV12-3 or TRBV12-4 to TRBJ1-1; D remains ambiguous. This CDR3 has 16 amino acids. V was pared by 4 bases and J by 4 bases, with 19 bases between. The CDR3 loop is CASSYARRINGTEAFF. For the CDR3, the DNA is TGTGCCAGCAGTTACGCCAGACGGATCAACGGCACTGAAGCTTTCTTT.

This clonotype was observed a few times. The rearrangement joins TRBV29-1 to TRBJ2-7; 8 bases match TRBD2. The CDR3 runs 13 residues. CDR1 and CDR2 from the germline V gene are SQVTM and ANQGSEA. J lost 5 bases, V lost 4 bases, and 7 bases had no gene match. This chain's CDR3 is CSVVPGGPHEQYF. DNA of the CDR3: TGCAGCGTTGTCCCGGGAGGGCCCCACGAGCAGTACTTC.

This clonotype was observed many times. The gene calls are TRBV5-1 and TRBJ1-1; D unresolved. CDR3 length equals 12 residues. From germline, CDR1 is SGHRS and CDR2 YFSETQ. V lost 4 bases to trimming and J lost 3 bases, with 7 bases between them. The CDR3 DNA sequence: TGCGCCAGCAGCCCCCCGGACACTGAAGCTTTCTTT. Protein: CASSPPDTEAFF.

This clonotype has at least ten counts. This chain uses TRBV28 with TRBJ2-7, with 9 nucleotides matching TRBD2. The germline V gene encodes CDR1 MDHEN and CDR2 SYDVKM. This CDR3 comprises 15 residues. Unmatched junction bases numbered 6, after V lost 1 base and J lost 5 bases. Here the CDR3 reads CASSLFSSGKHEQYF. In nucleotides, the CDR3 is TGTGCCAGCAGTTTATTTTCTAGCGGGAAGCACGAGCAGTACTTC.

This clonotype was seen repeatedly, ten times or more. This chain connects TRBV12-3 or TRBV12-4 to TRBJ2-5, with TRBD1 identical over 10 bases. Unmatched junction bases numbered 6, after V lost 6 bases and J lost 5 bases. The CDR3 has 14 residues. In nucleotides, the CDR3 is TGTGCCAGCAGCTACGGACAGGGGGGGGAGACCCAGTACTTC. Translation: CASSYGQGGETQYF.